This TCR beta chain was recovered during a study of lymphopenia after photon versus proton radiotherapy (dated by TCRdb to about 2019). Regarding the research as a whole: Photon and proton radiation therapy were compared by the study for their immunological effects in patients with gastrointestinal tumors who developed high-grade lymphopenia. The 20 patients in the cohort had gastrointestinal tumors, were treated with either photon or proton therapy, and subsequently developed lymphopenia. The goal of the study was to describe how the two radiation modalities differ in their effects on the immune system. Paper-wide results and their limitations: The survival association was assessed only in patients who died, and better survival with proton therapy was presented by the authors as a possibility rather than a demonstrated result. Across the cohort, an inverse correlation was found between a larger post-nadir drop in TCR diversity and overall survival time among patients who died. After the lymphocyte count nadir, repertoires from photon-treated patients showed oligoclonal expansion, particularly of CD8+ Temra cells, and this expansion drove the decline in diversity. Proton-treated patients stayed relatively stable during treatment, while photon-treated patients lost naive T cells and TCR diversity and gained effector/memory populations.

Note on this clone: This clone's antigen is unknown. No much larger clone exists at a distance of one base, and base qualities are not known.

Library method: the immunoSEQ multiplex PCR assay. Deep sequencing of rearranged TCR beta loci, alongside multiparametric flow cytometry, was used to profile T cell repertoires. TCRdb re-hosts the immuneACCESS table, in-frame sequences only. Its copies lack some clones; in the studies checked, an unresolved V gene accounts for under half of them, and the cause for the rest is not known. The sample table lists some 20,000 clones, just over 90% of them with a count of one. The ten most abundant clones make up around 6.5% of the sample. CDR1 and CDR2 (MDHEN, SYDVKM) derive from the germline V gene. The CDR3 has 16 amino acids, counting the end cysteine and phenylalanine. Of the read, only the CDR3 DNA is kept; its 48 bases are in frame from base 1. V is cut by 1 base and J by 6 bases, and the space between the germline ends is 19 bases.

The receptor was isolated from a man aged 60-69 years with pancreatic cancer. The sequence joins TRBV28 to TRBJ2-7; possibly the D gene is TRBD1, per 6 matching bases. The sample was peripheral blood, taken from a patient treated with photon-based radiotherapy. The bases read TGTGCCAGCAGTTTATTCCACAGGGTCCTCGTTGGCGAGCAGTACTTC. This gives the protein CASSLFHRVLVGEQYF. Reference TRBV28 and TRBJ2-7 genes cover what lies past the CDR3, so the full variable domain is DVKVTQSSRYLVKRTGEKVFLECVQDMDHENMFWYRQDPGLGLRLIYFSYDVKMKEKGDIPEGYSVSREKKERFSLILESASTNQTSMYLCASSLFHRVLVGEQYFGPGTRLTVT.